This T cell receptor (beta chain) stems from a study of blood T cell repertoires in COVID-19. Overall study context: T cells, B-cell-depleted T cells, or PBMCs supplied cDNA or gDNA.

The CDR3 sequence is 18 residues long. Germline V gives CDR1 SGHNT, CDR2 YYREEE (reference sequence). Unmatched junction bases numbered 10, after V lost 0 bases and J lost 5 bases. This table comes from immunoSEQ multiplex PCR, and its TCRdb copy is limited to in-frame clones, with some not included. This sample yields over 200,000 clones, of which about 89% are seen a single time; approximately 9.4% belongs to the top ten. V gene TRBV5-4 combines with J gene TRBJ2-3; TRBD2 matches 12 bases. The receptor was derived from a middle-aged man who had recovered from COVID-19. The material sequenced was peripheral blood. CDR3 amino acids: CASSLGLAGDPHGDTQYF. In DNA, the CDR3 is TGTGCCAGCAGCTTGGGACTAGCGGGGGACCCACACGGAGATACGCAGTATTTT.